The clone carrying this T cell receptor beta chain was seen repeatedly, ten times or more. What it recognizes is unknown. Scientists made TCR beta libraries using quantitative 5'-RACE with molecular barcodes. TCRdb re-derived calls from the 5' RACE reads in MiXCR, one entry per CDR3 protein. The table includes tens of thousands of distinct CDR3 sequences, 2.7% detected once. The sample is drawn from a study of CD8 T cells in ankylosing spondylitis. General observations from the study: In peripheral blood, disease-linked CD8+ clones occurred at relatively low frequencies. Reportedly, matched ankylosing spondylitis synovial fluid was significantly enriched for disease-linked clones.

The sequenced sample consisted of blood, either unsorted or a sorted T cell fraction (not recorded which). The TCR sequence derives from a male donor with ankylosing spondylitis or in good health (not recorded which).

In nucleotides, the CDR3 is TGTGCCAGCAGCGCGGACAGGGGATGGCAGTACTTC. Its translation is CASSADRGWQYF. The J gene is TRBJ2-7, the V gene TRBV9; TRBD1 aligns across 9 bases. This CDR3 region has 12 residues. After removal of 3 bases from V and 9 bases from J, the junction contained 4 bases not matched to a gene. The germline CDR1 and CDR2 sequences are SGDLS and YYNGEE.